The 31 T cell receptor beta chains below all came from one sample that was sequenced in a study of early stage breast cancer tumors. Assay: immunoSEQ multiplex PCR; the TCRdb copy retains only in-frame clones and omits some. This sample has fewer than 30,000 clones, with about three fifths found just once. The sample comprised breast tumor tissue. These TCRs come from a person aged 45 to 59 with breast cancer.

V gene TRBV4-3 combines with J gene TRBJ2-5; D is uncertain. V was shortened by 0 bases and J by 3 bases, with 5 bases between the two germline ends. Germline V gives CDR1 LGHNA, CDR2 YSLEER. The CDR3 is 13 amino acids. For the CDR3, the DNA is TGCGCCAGCAGCCAAGAATCTAAAGAGACCCAGTACTTC. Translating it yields CASSQESKETQYF.

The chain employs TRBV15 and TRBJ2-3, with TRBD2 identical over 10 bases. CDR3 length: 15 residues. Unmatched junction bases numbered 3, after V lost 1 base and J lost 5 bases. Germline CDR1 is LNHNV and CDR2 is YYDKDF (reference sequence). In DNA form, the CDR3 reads TGTGCCACCAGCAGAGCTAGCGGGAGAGTAGATACGCAGTATTTT. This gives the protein CATSRASGRVDTQYF.

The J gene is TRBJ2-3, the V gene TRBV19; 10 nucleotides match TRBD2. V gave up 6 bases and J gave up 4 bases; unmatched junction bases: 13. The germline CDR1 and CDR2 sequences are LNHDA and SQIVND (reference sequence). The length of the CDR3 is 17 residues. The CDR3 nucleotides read TGTGCCAGTAGCACCGCAAGGCTAGCGGGAGTGTCAGATACGCAGTATTTT. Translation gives CASSTARLAGVSDTQYF.

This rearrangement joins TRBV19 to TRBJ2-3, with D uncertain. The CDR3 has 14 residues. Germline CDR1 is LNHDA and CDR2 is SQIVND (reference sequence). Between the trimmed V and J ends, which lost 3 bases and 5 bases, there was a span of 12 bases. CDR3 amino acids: CASSIGLVKDTQYF. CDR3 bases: TGTGCCAGTAGTATCGGGCTGGTGAAAGATACGCAGTATTTT.

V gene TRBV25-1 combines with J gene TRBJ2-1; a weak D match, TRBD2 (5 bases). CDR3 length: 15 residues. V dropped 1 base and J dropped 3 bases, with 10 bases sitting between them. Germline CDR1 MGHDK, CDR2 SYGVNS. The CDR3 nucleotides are TGTGCCAGCAGTGAATCCCGGGAATTCTACAATGAGCAGTTCTTC. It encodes CASSESREFYNEQFF.

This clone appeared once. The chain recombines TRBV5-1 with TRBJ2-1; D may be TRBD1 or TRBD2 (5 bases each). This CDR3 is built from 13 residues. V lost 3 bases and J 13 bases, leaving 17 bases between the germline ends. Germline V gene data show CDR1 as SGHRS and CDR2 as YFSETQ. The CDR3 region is CASSSGLGESQFF. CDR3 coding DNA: TGCGCCAGCAGCTCAGGGTTGGGAGAGTCCCAGTTCTTC.

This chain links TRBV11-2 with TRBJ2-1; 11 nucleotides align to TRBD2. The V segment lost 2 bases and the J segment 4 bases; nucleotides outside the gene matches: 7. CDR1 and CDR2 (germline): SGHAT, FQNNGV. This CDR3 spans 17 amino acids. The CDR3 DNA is TGTGCCAGCAGCTTACTTACTAGCGGGAGTCAGTACAATGAGCAGTTCTTC. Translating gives CASSLLTSGSQYNEQFF.

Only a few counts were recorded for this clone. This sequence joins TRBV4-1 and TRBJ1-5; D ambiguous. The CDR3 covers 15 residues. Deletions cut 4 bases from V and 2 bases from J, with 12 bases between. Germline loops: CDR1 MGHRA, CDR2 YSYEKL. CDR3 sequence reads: CASSPRGRRNQPQHF. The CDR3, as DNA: TGCGCCAGCAGCCCACGAGGCAGACGCAATCAGCCCCAGCATTTT.

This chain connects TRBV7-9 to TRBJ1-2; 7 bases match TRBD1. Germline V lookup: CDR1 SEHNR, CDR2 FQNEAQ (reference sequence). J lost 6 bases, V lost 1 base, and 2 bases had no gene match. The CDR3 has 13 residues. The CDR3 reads CASSLVGTDGYTF. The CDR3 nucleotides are TGTGCCAGCAGCTTAGTGGGGACAGATGGCTACACCTTC.

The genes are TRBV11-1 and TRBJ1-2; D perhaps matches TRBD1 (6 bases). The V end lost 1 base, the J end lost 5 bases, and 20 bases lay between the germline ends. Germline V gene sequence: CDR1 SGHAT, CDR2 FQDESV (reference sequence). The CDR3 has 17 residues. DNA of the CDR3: TGTGCCAGCAGCTTAGTGTCAGGAGGAGGGGGGCTATATGGCTACACCTTC. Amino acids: CASSLVSGGGGLYGYTF.

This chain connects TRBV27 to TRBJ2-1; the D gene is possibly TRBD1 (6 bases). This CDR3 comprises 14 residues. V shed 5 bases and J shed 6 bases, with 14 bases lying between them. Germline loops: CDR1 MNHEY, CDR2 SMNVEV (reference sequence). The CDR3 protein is CASSPWTASNEQFF. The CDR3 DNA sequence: TGTGCCAGCAGTCCGTGGACAGCTTCCAATGAGCAGTTCTTC.

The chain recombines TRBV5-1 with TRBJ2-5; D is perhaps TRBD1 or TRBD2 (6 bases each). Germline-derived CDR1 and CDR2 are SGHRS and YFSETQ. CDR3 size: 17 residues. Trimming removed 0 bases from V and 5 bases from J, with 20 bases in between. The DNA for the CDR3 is TGCGCCAGCAGCTTGGGAGGATTCGGGGGCGCAGGGGAGACCCAGTACTTC. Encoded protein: CASSLGGFGGAGETQYF.

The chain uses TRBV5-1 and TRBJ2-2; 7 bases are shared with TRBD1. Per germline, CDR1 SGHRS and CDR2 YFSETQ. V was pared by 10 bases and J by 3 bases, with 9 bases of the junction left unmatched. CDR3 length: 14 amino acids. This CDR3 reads CASAGTVDTGELFF. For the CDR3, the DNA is TGCGCCTCCGCCGGGACAGTGGACACCGGGGAGCTGTTTTTT.

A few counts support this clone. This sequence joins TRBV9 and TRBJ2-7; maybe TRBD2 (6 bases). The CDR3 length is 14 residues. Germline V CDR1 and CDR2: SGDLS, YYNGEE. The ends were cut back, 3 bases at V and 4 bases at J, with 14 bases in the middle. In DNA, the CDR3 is TGTGCCAGCAGCGCCCAGGGAGGCGGTTACGAGCAGTACTTC. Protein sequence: CASSAQGGGYEQYF.

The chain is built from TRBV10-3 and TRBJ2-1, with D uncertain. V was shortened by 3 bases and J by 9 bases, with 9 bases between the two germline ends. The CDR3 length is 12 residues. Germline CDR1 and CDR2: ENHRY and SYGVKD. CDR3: CAISDLGFEQFF. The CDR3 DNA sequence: TGTGCCATCAGTGATCTGGGATTTGAGCAGTTCTTC.

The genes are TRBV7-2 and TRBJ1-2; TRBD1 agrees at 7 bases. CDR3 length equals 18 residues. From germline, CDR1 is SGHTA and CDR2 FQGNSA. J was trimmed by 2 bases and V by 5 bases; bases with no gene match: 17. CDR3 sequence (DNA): TGTGCCAGCAGCCCCCTAGCGGCAGGGGGTGGATTAAACTATGGCTACACCTTC. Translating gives CASSPLAAGGGLNYGYTF.

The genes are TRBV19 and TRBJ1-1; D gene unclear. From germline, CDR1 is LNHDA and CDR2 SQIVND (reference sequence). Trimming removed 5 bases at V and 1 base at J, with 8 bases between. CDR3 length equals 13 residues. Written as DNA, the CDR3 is TGTGCCAGTAGTCCCGTGACGAACACTGAAGCTTTCTTT. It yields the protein CASSPVTNTEAFF.

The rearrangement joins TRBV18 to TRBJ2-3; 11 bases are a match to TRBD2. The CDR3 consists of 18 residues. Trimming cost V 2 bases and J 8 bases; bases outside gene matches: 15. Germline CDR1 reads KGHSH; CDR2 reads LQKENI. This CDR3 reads CASSPWAGTSGSYVTQYF. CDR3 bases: TGTGCCAGCTCACCATGGGCCGGGACTAGCGGCAGTTATGTTACGCAGTATTTT.

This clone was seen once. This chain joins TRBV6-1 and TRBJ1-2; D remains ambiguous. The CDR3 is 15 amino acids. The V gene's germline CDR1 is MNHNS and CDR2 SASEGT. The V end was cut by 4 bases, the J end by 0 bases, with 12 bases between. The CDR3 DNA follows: TGTGCCAGCAGTGCCACTTTCATCGCTAACTATGGCTACACCTTC. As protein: CASSATFIANYGYTF.

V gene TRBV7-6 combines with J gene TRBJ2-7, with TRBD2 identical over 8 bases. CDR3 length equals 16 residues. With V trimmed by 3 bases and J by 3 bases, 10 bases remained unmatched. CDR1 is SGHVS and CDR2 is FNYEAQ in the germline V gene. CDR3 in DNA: TGTGCCAGCAGCTTGTACACCGGGACTAGAGGCTACGAGCAGTACTTC. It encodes CASSLYTGTRGYEQYF.

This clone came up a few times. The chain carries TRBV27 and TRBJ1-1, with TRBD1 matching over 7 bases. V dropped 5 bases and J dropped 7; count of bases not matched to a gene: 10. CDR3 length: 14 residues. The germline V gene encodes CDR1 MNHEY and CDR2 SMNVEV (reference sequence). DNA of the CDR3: TGTGCCAGCAGTCAAAGGTTTGGGACAGTTGAAGCTTTCTTT. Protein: CASSQRFGTVEAFF.

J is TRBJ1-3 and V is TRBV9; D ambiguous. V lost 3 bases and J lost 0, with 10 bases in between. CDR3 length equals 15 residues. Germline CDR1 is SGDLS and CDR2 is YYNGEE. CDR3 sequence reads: CASSDGGDSGNTIYF. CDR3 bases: TGTGCCAGCAGCGATGGCGGCGACTCTGGAAACACCATATATTTT.

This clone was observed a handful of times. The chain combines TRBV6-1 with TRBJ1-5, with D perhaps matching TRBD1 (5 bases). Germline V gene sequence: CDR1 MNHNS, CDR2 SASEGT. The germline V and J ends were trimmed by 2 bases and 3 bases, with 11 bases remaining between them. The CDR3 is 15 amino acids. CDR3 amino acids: CASSEWGQNNQPQHF. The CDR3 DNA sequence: TGTGCCAGCAGTGAATGGGGCCAGAACAATCAGCCCCAGCATTTT.

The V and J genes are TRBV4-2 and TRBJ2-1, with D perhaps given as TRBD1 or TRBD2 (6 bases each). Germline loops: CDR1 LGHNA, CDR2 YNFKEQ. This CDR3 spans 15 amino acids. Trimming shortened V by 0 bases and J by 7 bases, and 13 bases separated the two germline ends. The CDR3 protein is CASSQEARGTNEQFF. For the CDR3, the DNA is TGTGCCAGCAGCCAAGAGGCCCGGGGGACAAATGAGCAGTTCTTC.

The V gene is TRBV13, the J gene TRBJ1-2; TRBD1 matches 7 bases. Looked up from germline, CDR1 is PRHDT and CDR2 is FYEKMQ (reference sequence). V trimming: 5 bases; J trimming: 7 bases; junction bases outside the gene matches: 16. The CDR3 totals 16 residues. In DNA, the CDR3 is TGTGCCAGCAGCCCGAACCGACTGGGACAGCAGATTGGCTACACCTTC. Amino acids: CASSPNRLGQQIGYTF.

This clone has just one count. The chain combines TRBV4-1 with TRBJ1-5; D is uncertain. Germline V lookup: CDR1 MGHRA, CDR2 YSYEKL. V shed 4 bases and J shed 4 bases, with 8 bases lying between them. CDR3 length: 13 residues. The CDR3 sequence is CASSPGDNQPQHF. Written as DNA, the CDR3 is TGCGCCAGCAGCCCCGGTGATAATCAGCCCCAGCATTTT.

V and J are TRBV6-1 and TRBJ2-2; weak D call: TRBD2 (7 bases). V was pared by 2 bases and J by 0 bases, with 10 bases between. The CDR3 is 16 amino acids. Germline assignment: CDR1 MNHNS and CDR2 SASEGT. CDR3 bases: TGTGCCAGCAGTGAAAGGGGGGGAGCGAACACCGGGGAGCTGTTTTTT. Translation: CASSERGGANTGELFF.

The chain's CDR3 is CASSFGVTSKGYNEQFF. The CDR3, as DNA: TGTGCCAGCAGCTTTGGTGTGACTAGTAAGGGTTACAATGAGCAGTTCTTC. V gene TRBV12-1 combines with J gene TRBJ2-1; the table's D call of TRBD2 was not tested on the DNA. TRBV12-1 represents a pseudogene. The CDR3 length is 17 residues.

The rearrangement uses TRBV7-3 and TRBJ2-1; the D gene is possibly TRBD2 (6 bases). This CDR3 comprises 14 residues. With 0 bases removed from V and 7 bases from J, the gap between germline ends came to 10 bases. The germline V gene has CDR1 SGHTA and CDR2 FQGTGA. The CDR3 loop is CASSLTPTRNEQFF. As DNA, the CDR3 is TGTGCCAGCAGCTTAACCCCGACTAGGAATGAGCAGTTCTTC. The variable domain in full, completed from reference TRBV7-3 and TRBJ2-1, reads GAGVSQTPSNKVTEKGKYVELRCDPISGHTALYWYRQSLGQGPEFLIYFQGTGAADDSGLPNDRFFAVRPEGSVSTLKIQRTERGDSAVYLCASSLTPTRNEQFFGPGTRLTVL.

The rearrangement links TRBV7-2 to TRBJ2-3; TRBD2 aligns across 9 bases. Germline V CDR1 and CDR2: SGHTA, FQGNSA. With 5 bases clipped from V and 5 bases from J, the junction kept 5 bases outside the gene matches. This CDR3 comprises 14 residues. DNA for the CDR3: TGTGCCAGCAGCGAAAGACTAGCGGTAGATACGCAGTATTTT. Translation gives CASSERLAVDTQYF.

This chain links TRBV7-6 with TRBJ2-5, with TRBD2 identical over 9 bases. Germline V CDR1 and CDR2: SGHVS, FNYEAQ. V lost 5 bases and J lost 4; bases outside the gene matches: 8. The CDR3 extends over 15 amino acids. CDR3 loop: CASSRLAGFSETQYF. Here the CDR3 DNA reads TGTGCCAGCAGCCGTCTAGCGGGATTTTCAGAGACCCAGTACTTC.